The next 27 T cell receptor beta chains were all read from a single sample in a study of shared clonotypes between healthy human individuals. Libraries were prepared by immunoSEQ multiplex PCR; TCRdb keeps only in-frame clonotypes and omits some of them. In the table there are some 800,000 clones, about 92% of which are singletons. CD45RO negativity and positive selection for CCR7 defined naive CD8 cells, a population that excluded terminally differentiated effector memory CD45RA+ cells. Sequencing used naive CD8+ T cells sorted from blood. All receptors come from a man between 25 and 39 years old in good health.

J is TRBJ1-4 and V is TRBV27, with a possible D match to TRBD1 (6 bases). The CDR3 has 15 residues. The germline V gene has CDR1 MNHEY and CDR2 SMNVEV (reference sequence). Trimming stripped 5 bases from V and 5 bases from J, with 15 bases between. Written as DNA, the CDR3 is TGTGCCAGCAGTGTGCGACAGGACTACAATGAAAAACTGTTTTTT. It translates to CASSVRQDYNEKLFF.

The CDR3: CARVNATNEKLFF. The CDR3 DNA is TGTGCCAGGGTTAACGCAACTAATGAAAAACTGTTTTTT. The rearrangement uses TRBV21-1 and TRBJ1-4. TRBV21-1 is a pseudogene segment. The CDR3 runs 13 residues.

The rearrangement links TRBV10-2 to TRBJ2-3, with D possibly called TRBD1 or TRBD2 (6 bases each). The CDR3 totals 17 residues. Germline assignment: CDR1 WSHSY and CDR2 SAAADI. Trimming left V 0 bases short and J 2 bases short, with 15 bases between. This chain's CDR3 is CASSESEGVGPTDTQYF. DNA for the CDR3: TGCGCCAGCAGTGAGTCGGAGGGGGTGGGGCCCACAGATACGCAGTATTTT.

The chain's CDR3 is CASSLWISGSGTGELFF. The CDR3 DNA reads as TGTGCCAGCAGTTTATGGATTAGCGGGAGTGGAACCGGGGAGCTGTTTTTT. The chain recombines TRBV27 with TRBJ2-2; TRBD2 aligns across 9 bases. This CDR3 spans 17 amino acids. V shed 1 base and J 5 bases; nucleotides not matched to a gene: 8. Germline CDR1 and CDR2: MNHEY and SMNVEV (reference sequence).

In its sample, this clone was seen once. The chain is built from TRBV7-9 and TRBJ2-2; 7 bases align to TRBD1. The germline CDR1 and CDR2 sequences are SEHNR and FQNEAQ (reference sequence). This CDR3 is built from 13 residues. V lost 4 bases, J lost 8 bases, and 4 bases stayed unmatched. This CDR3 reads CASSYTGEGELFF. The DNA of the CDR3 is TGTGCCAGCAGCTATACAGGGGAAGGGGAGCTGTTTTTT.

The V and J genes are TRBV2 and TRBJ2-7; the match to TRBD2 covers 7 bases. V was pared by 5 bases and J by 3 bases, with 7 bases of the junction left unmatched. Per germline, CDR1 SNHLY and CDR2 FYNNEI. The CDR3 runs 14 residues. The CDR3 loop is CASSYSGGSYEQYF. CDR3 DNA: TGTGCCAGCAGTTACTCGGGGGGAAGCTACGAGCAGTACTTC.

The chain recombines TRBV7-8 with TRBJ2-7; 9 nucleotides align to TRBD1. V was clipped by 5 bases and J by 2 bases; unmatched bases: 19. Germline lookup yields CDR1 SGHVS and CDR2 FQNEAQ. The CDR3 is made up of 19 amino acids. CDR3 protein: CASSAFPRTGEDGAYEQYF. CDR3 in DNA: TGTGCCAGCAGCGCATTTCCGCGGACAGGGGAGGACGGGGCCTACGAGCAGTACTTC. Full variable domain (outside the CDR3, taken from reference TRBV7-8 and TRBJ2-7): GAGVSQSPRYKVAKRGQDVALRCDPISGHVSLFWYQQALGQGPEFLTYFQNEAQLDKSGLPSDRFFAERPEGSVSTLKIQRTQQEDSAVYLCASSAFPRTGEDGAYEQYFGPGTRLTVT.

This sequence joins TRBV15 and TRBJ1-5; D is unresolved. The germline V and J ends were trimmed by 3 bases and 4 bases, with 10 bases remaining between them. CDR3 length: 14 amino acids. Per germline, CDR1 LNHNV and CDR2 YYDKDF (reference sequence). The CDR3 nucleotides are TGTGCCACCAGCAGTAACCTGGGAAATCAGCCCCAGCATTTT. The encoded protein is CATSSNLGNQPQHF.

This chain uses TRBV5-4 with TRBJ2-2; 8 bases map to TRBD1. Trimming removed 8 bases from V and 3 bases from J; junction bases left unmatched: 3. CDR1 SGHNT and CDR2 YYREEE come from the germline V gene (reference sequence). CDR3 length: 13 amino acids. This CDR3 reads CASQQGDTGELFF. The CDR3 coding sequence is TGTGCCAGTCAACAGGGGGACACCGGGGAGCTGTTTTTT.

The chain recombines TRBV27 with TRBJ2-7; TRBD2 agrees at 7 bases. The CDR3 has 14 residues. V dropped 3 bases and J dropped 0; count of bases not matched to a gene: 2. Germline CDR1 reads MNHEY; CDR2 reads SMNVEV (reference sequence). The CDR3 spells CASSLGLSSYEQYF. CDR3 bases: TGTGCCAGCAGTTTGGGACTATCCTCCTACGAGCAGTACTTC.

This chain connects TRBV27 to TRBJ2-7; D may correspond to TRBD1 or TRBD2 (5 bases each). Germline V gene lookup returns CDR1 MNHEY and CDR2 SMNVEV (reference sequence). The CDR3 spans 16 residues. The ends were cut back, 4 bases at V and 4 bases at J, with 20 bases in the middle. CDR3 DNA: TGTGCCAGCAGTTCTGGTCCGGCCGGGACCCTTTACGAGCAGTACTTC. Translated: CASSSGPAGTLYEQYF.

The V gene is TRBV6-1, the J gene TRBJ1-4, with a possible D match to TRBD1 (5 bases). The CDR3 runs to 16 residues. The V and J ends lost 3 bases and 2 bases respectively, with 13 bases between them. The germline V gene has CDR1 MNHNS and CDR2 SASEGT. The CDR3 DNA reads as TGTGCCAGCAGTGAGAGTTTGGGGGTTACTAATGAAAAACTGTTTTTT. This encodes CASSESLGVTNEKLFF.

V and J are TRBV29-1 and TRBJ2-7, with TRBD1 identical over 7 bases. Germline loops: CDR1 SQVTM, CDR2 ANQGSEA. The V gene end was trimmed by 3 bases and the J gene end by 0 bases; junction bases not matched to a gene: 8. CDR3 size: 15 residues. CDR3 loop: CSVEREGDSSYEQYF. The DNA of the CDR3 is TGCAGCGTTGAGCGAGAAGGGGACAGCTCCTACGAGCAGTACTTC.

The chain recombines TRBV7-9 with TRBJ1-2; D is perhaps TRBD1 (6 bases). The germline V and J ends were trimmed by 5 bases and 2 bases, with 21 bases remaining between them. This CDR3 comprises 17 residues. CDR1 SEHNR and CDR2 FQNEAQ come from the germline V gene (reference sequence). In DNA, the CDR3 is TGTGCCAGCAGCCACATCAGGGGAACTGCCCCGAACTATGGCTACACCTTC. Protein product: CASSHIRGTAPNYGYTF.

The chain joins TRBV27 to TRBJ2-1; no reliable D call. The ends were cut back, 4 bases at V and 5 bases at J, with 15 bases in the middle. Germline V gene sequence: CDR1 MNHEY, CDR2 SMNVEV (reference sequence). The CDR3 totals 15 residues. CDR3 DNA: TGTGCCAGCAGTTCCGGATATAACAGACACAATGAGCAGTTCTTC. Residues: CASSSGYNRHNEQFF.

The chain joins TRBV25-1 to TRBJ2-7; D call uncertain. The V end lost 4 bases, the J end lost 4 bases, and 14 bases lay between the germline ends. The CDR3 length is 14 residues. From germline, CDR1 is MGHDK and CDR2 SYGVNS. CDR3 DNA sequence: TGTGCCAGCAGTGGGATCGGCCAGAGGTACGAGCAGTACTTC. This translates into CASSGIGQRYEQYF.

The chain has TRBV7-2 and TRBJ2-5, with TRBD1 matching over 7 bases. Germline lookup yields CDR1 SGHTA and CDR2 FQGNSA. V shed 5 bases and J 9 bases; nucleotides not matched to a gene: 9. The CDR3 extends over 13 amino acids. This CDR3 reads CASSADRFEAQYF. The CDR3 bases are TGTGCCAGCAGCGCGGACAGGTTTGAGGCCCAGTACTTC.

This chain links TRBV7-2 with TRBJ1-2; possibly TRBD1 for D (6 bases). CDR1 and CDR2 (germline): SGHTA, FQGNSA. This CDR3 is built from 15 residues. V dropped 7 bases and J dropped 4 bases, with 19 bases sitting between them. The CDR3 loop reads CASTNWDTEGYGYTF. As DNA, the CDR3 is TGTGCCAGCACCAACTGGGACACGGAGGGCTATGGCTACACCTTC.

The chain is built from TRBV21-1 and TRBJ2-7; the table assigns TRBD1, which was not confirmed against the DNA. TRBV21-1 is recorded as a pseudogene. The CDR3 totals 15 residues. In DNA form, the CDR3 reads TGTGCCAGCAGTCAAGCCGGGACAAGGGTACCCGAGCAGTACTTC. Its translation: CASSQAGTRVPEQYF.

This chain links TRBV29-1 with TRBJ2-5; D gene uncertain. TRBJ2-7 explains the end of the DNA better; the J call may be wrong. This CDR3 comprises 13 residues. Germline loops: CDR1 SQVTM, CDR2 ANQGSEA. CDR3 DNA: TGCAGCGTTAATGGCCCAGGCAACTACGAGCAGTACTTC. It specifies CSVNGPGNYEQYF.

The chain couples TRBV6-5 to TRBJ2-1; tentatively, D is TRBD2 (6 bases). Between the trimmed V and J ends, which lost 0 bases and 4 bases, there was a span of 7 bases. Germline CDR1 and CDR2: MNHEY and SVGAGI. The CDR3 sequence is 14 residues long. CDR3: CASSYSRGYNEQFF. In DNA, the CDR3 is TGTGCCAGCAGTTACTCTCGGGGGTACAATGAGCAGTTCTTC.

The V gene is TRBV6-5, the J gene TRBJ2-5; 10 nucleotides align to TRBD1. The V and J ends lost 5 bases and 5 bases, in that order; junction bases with no gene match: 5. Germline V gene data show CDR1 as MNHEY and CDR2 as SVGAGI. The CDR3 covers 14 residues. The CDR3 loop reads CASSRQGAWETQYF. In nucleotides, the CDR3 is TGTGCCAGCAGTCGACAGGGGGCATGGGAGACCCAGTACTTC.

This chain uses TRBV19 with TRBJ2-7; D is tentatively TRBD1 or TRBD2 (5 bases each). Trimming pared 0 bases from V and 2 bases from J, leaving 14 bases between. This CDR3 region has 16 residues. Germline CDR1 LNHDA, CDR2 SQIVND (reference sequence). The chain's CDR3 is CASSIDVWGNPYEQYF. The CDR3 bases are TGTGCCAGTAGTATAGATGTTTGGGGGAATCCCTACGAGCAGTACTTC. Full variable domain (remainder filled in from reference TRBV19 and TRBJ2-7): DGGITQSPKYLFRKEGQNVTLSCEQNLNHDAMYWYRQDPGQGLRLIYYSQIVNDFQKGDIAEGYSVSREKKESFPLTVTSAQKNPTAFYLCASSIDVWGNPYEQYFGPGTRLTVT.

This clone turned up a few times. The gene calls are TRBV28 and TRBJ1-2; unclear D gene. The V gene lost 6 bases and the J gene lost 2 bases, with 16 bases spanning the gap. CDR1 and CDR2 (germline): MDHEN, SYDVKM. CDR3 size: 15 residues. CDR3 amino acids: CASSSPGTGNYGYTF. DNA of the CDR3: TGTGCCAGCAGCTCTCCGGGAACGGGGAACTATGGCTACACCTTC.

The chain couples TRBV5-1 to TRBJ2-7; 7 bases are a match to TRBD1. Germline V gives CDR1 SGHRS, CDR2 YFSETQ. The CDR3 is 13 residues long. The V segment lost 5 bases and the J segment 6 bases; nucleotides outside the gene matches: 8. In DNA, the CDR3 is TGCGCCAGCAGAACTGACAGGGTTACCGAGCAGTACTTC. Protein product: CASRTDRVTEQYF.

V usage is TRBV4-1 and J usage is TRBJ2-7, with TRBD1 matching 9 bases. Germline V gene sequence: CDR1 MGHRA, CDR2 YSYEKL. This CDR3 has 16 residues. J was trimmed by 0 bases and V by 4 bases; bases with no gene match: 7. The CDR3 sequence: CASSPKGTGSSYEQYF. The CDR3 DNA follows: TGCGCCAGCAGCCCTAAAGGGACAGGGAGCTCCTACGAGCAGTACTTC.

J is TRBJ2-7 and V is TRBV9; D gene ambiguous. CDR1 SGDLS and CDR2 YYNGEE come from the germline V gene. V lost 2 bases, J lost 1 base, and 10 bases lay in between. This CDR3 spans 14 amino acids. CDR3 amino acids: CASSVRFGSYEQYF. The DNA of the CDR3 is TGTGCCAGCAGCGTCCGTTTCGGGTCCTACGAGCAGTACTTC.